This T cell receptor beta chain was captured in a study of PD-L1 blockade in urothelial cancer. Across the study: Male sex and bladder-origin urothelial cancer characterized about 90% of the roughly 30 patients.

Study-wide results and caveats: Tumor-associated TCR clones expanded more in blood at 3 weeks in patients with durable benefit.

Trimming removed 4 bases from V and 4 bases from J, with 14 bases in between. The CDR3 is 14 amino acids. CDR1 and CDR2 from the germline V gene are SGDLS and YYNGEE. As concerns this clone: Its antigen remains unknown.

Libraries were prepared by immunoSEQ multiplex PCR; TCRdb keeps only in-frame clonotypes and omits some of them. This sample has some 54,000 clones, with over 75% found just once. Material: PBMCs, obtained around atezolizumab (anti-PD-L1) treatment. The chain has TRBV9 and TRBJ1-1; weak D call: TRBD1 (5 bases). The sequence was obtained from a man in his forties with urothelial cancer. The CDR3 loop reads CASSRLSGLTEAFF. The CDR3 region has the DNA TGTGCCAGCAGCCGACTCTCAGGGCTCACTGAAGCTTTCTTT. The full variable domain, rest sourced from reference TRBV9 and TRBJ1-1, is DSGVTQTPKHLITATGQRVTLRCSPRSGDLSVYWYQQSLDQGLQFLIQYYNGEERAKGNILERFSAQQFPDLHSELNLSSLELGDSALYFCASSRLSGLTEAFFGQGTRLTVV.